The entry below describes one TCR beta chain. This clone was found a few times. Which antigen it targets is not known. The record has no base qualities; no much larger clone is one base away. TCRbeta CDR3 regions were amplified from genomic DNA by means of the immunoSEQ Assay, a bias-controlled multiplex PCR. For the original study's pipeline: The number of nucleated cells in each sample was estimated from the amplification of reference gene primers within the assay. To quantify the absolute abundance of each unique TCRbeta CDR3 rearrangement, sequence reads were collapsed and filtered. For each sample, productive Simpson clonality was calculated as the square root of Simpson's diversity index over productive rearrangements. What TCRdb holds here is the immuneACCESS table cut down to in-frame rearrangements. Part of the clones is not present; checked against another copy, under half of the missing clones reflect an unresolved V gene, and the others are unexplained. The V and J calls and the clone size are those of that table, but D and trimming were determined from the DNA. This sample has 540,000 or so clones in its table, and 85% to 90% of those were observed once. Less than 9% of the sample belongs to the ten largest clones.

V is reduced by 2 bases and J by 0 bases, leaving a spacing of 6 bases between them. The germline V gene (reference sequence) provides CDR1 SGHNT and CDR2 YYREEE. The CDR3 spans 13 residues, from the cysteine through the phenylalanine. The read is trimmed to its CDR3 DNA, 39 bases read in frame from base 1. This sample stems from a study of blood T cell repertoires in COVID-19 (dated by TCRdb to about 2020). Broadly, across the study: The collaborator samples originated in the United States, Italy and Spain and spanned the acute and convalescent phases of COVID-19. The repertoires were released in a freely available public database meant as a resource for research on the immune response to SARS-CoV-2. The samples were drawn from the first 160 participants of the ongoing ImmuneRACE study and from under 1,500 subjects provided by 6 global collaborators. Where available, HLA class I and class II types were obtained from metadata supplied by the sample provider rather than from assay-based typing. The sample metadata nearly always contained a de-identified subject ID, COVID-19 status, age in years and sex. The dataset comprised deeply sampled blood TCRbeta repertoires from subjects exposed to, actively infected with, or recovered from COVID-19. The prospective study material was composed of cDNA or gDNA derived from T cells, B-cell-depleted T cells, or PBMCs.

One collaborating source in Seattle enrolled patients while the patients were actively infected and followed the patients over time throughout the course of disease. Collaborating institutions collected whole blood in K2EDTA tubes following their own protocols. For TCRbeta analysis, collaborators shipped samples as frozen whole blood, isolated PBMCs, or DNA extracted from either of those sample types. Study-level results and caveats: The amount of clinical and demographic metadata varied by source and participant and was provided uncurated.

The sequence derives from a woman in her 50s with COVID-19, enrolled during active disease. What was sequenced was peripheral blood. This chain is built from TRBV5-4 and TRBJ2-7; there is no confident call for the D gene. The nucleotide sequence reads TGTGCCAGCAGCTTCCCCTCCTCCTACGAGCAGTACTTC. The encoded protein is CASSFPSSYEQYF.